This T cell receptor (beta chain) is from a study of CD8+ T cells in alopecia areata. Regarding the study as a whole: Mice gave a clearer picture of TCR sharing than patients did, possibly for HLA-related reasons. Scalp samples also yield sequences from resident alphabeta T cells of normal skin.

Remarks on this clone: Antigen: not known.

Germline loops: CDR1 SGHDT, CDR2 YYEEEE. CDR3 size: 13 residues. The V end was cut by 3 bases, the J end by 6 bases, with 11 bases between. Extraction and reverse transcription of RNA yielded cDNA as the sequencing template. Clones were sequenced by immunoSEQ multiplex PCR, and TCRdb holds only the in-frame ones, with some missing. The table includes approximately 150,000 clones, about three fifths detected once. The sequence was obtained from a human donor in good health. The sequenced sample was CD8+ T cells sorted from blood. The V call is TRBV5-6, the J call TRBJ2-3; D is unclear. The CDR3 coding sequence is TGTGCCAGCAGCTCCCTCGATGGGGATACGCAGTATTTT. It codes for CASSSLDGDTQYF.